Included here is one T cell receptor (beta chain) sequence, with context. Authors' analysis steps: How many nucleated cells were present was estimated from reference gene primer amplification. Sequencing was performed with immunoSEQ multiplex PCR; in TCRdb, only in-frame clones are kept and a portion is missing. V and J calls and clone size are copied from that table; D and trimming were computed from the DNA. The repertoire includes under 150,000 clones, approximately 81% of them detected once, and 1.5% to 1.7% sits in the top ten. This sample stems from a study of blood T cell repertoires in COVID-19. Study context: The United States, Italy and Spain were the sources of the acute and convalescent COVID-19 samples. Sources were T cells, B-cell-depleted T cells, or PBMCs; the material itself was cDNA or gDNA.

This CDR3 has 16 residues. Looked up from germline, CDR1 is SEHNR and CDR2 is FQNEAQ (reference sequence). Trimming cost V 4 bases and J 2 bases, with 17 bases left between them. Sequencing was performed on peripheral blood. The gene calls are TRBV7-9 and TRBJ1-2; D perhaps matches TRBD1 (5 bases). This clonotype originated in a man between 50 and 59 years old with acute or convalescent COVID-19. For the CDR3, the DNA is TGTGCCAGCAGCTCGCCATTTGTCCAGGGAAACTATGGCTACACCTTC. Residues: CASSSPFVQGNYGYTF.